This is a list of T cell receptor beta chains from one sample in a study of cytomegalovirus exposure and HLA in healthy donors. Assay used: immunoSEQ multiplex PCR; TCRdb lists only in-frame clones, some missing. The table has approximately 220,000 clones, over 65% seen once. Sample: PBMCs. These receptors were collected from a young man in good health and CMV-seronegative. CDR3s include the opening cysteine and the closing phenylalanine or tryptophan. The order of the fields is CDR3 DNA, CDR3 protein, J gene, V gene, clone size, D gene. A D gene is named only where the DNA matches it firmly. Clone size is given for some rows only: seen once, a few or many times, or a class if the clone is expanded.

CDR3 DNA: TGTGCCTGGAGTGGCGCCGGGGAGCTGTTTTTT; CDR3 protein: CAWSGAGELFF; J gene: TRBJ2-2; V gene: TRBV30; clone size: .; D gene: .
CDR3 DNA: TGTGCCAGCAGCTCACAGAACACAGATACGCAGTATTTT; CDR3 protein: CASSSQNTDTQYF; J gene: TRBJ2-3; V gene: TRBV7-9; clone size: .; D gene: .
CDR3 DNA: TGCGCCAGCAGCTGGGCCGGGACAGGGTACGAAGAGACCCAGTACTTC; CDR3 protein: CASSWAGTGYEETQYF; J gene: TRBJ2-5; V gene: TRBV5-1; clone size: .; D gene: TRBD1
CDR3 DNA: TGTGCCATCAAATCCCCAGAGAACACTGAAGCTTTCTTT; CDR3 protein: CAIKSPENTEAFF; J gene: TRBJ1-1; V gene: TRBV10-3; clone size: few; D gene: .
CDR3 DNA: TGTGCCAGCAGCTGGGCCCAGGCTGGTAATGAAAAACTGTTTTTT; CDR3 protein: CASSWAQAGNEKLFF; J gene: TRBJ1-4; V gene: TRBV7-9; clone size: .; D gene: .
CDR3 DNA: TGCGCCAGCAGGGATACTAGCGGGAGGCTATACGAGCAGTACTTC; CDR3 protein: CASRDTSGRLYEQYF; J gene: TRBJ2-7; V gene: TRBV5-1; clone size: few; D gene: TRBD2
CDR3 DNA: TGTGCCAGTAGTATCCTATACGGCTACGAGCAGTACTTC; CDR3 protein: CASSILYGYEQYF; J gene: TRBJ2-7; V gene: TRBV19; clone size: .; D gene: .
CDR3 DNA: TGTGCCAGCAGGTCAACCGGGGGTTCCTACGAGCAGTACTTC; CDR3 protein: CASRSTGGSYEQYF; J gene: TRBJ2-7; V gene: TRBV6-6; clone size: .; D gene: .
CDR3 DNA: TGTGCCAGCCGAACAAATAACTATGGCTACACCTTC; CDR3 protein: CASRTNNYGYTF; J gene: TRBJ1-2; V gene: TRBV2; clone size: .; D gene: .
CDR3 DNA: TGTGCCACCGCCGCAGGGGATAACGAGCAGTACTTC; CDR3 protein: CATAAGDNEQYF; J gene: TRBJ2-7; V gene: TRBV6-6; clone size: .; D gene: .
CDR3 DNA: TGTGCCAGCAGAGCGGGACGGAACACAGATACGCAGTATTTT; CDR3 protein: CASRAGRNTDTQYF; J gene: TRBJ2-3; V gene: TRBV6-5; clone size: few; D gene: TRBD2
CDR3 DNA: TGTGCCAGCAGTCCGGGGTACTCTGGAAACACCATATATTTT; CDR3 protein: CASSPGYSGNTIYF; J gene: TRBJ1-3; V gene: TRBV2; clone size: few; D gene: .
CDR3 DNA: TGTGCCAGCAGGGACTACACTGAAGCTTTCTTT; CDR3 protein: CASRDYTEAFF; J gene: TRBJ1-1; V gene: TRBV2; clone size: .; D gene: .
CDR3 DNA: TGTGCCAGCAGCCCCCCCGCAGCGGGAGCCTACGAGCAGTACTTC; CDR3 protein: CASSPPAAGAYEQYF; J gene: TRBJ2-7; V gene: TRBV9; clone size: few; D gene: TRBD2
CDR3 DNA: TGTGCCAGCAGTTCGGGACAGGGGAGAGAAAAACTGTTTTTT; CDR3 protein: CASSSGQGREKLFF; J gene: TRBJ1-4; V gene: TRBV28; clone size: .; D gene: TRBD1
CDR3 DNA: TGTGCCATCAGTCCTGGACAGGGAGGTAGCAATCAGCCCCAGCATTTT; CDR3 protein: CAISPGQGGSNQPQHF; J gene: TRBJ1-5; V gene: TRBV10-3; clone size: .; D gene: TRBD1
CDR3 DNA: TGTGCCTGGAGTCGAGGGGGTTCTGGAAACACCATATATTTT; CDR3 protein: CAWSRGGSGNTIYF; J gene: TRBJ1-3; V gene: TRBV30; clone size: .; D gene: .
CDR3 DNA: TGTGCCAGCAGTCGCAGTGGGGGCTACTCCTACGAGCAGTACTTC; CDR3 protein: CASSRSGGYSYEQYF; J gene: TRBJ2-7; V gene: TRBV6-5; clone size: .; D gene: .
CDR3 DNA: TGTGCCAGCAGCTTAGCTCCGGGACTAGCGGGAGGCGAGCAGTACTTC; CDR3 protein: CASSLAPGLAGGEQYF; J gene: TRBJ2-7; V gene: TRBV11-1; clone size: .; D gene: TRBD2
CDR3 DNA: TGTGCCAGCATAGACACGGGTTCGGGATCCGAAAAACTGTTTTTT; CDR3 protein: CASIDTGSGSEKLFF; J gene: TRBJ1-4; V gene: TRBV2; clone size: few; D gene: .
CDR3 DNA: TGTGCCAGCAGTTATCTGGGAGGGGATGGCTACACCTTC; CDR3 protein: CASSYLGGDGYTF; J gene: TRBJ1-2; V gene: TRBV6-1; clone size: .; D gene: .
CDR3 DNA: TGTGCCAGCCAGGCGGGATTACACTACGAGCAGTACTTC; CDR3 protein: CASQAGLHYEQYF; J gene: TRBJ2-7; V gene: TRBV2; clone size: .; D gene: .
CDR3 DNA: TGTGCCTGGAGTTCCTCACCGGGAGGGCCTATGGAGACCCAGTACTTC; CDR3 protein: CAWSSSPGGPMETQYF; J gene: TRBJ2-5; V gene: TRBV30; clone size: .; D gene: TRBD2
CDR3 DNA: TGTGCCAGCAGCTCCCTAGCGGGCTCCTACGAGCAGTACTTC; CDR3 protein: CASSSLAGSYEQYF; J gene: TRBJ2-7; V gene: TRBV13; clone size: once; D gene: TRBD2
CDR3 DNA: TGTGCCAGCAGTTTAACTAGCGGGAGGGCCTTTGCAGATACGCAGTATTTT; CDR3 protein: CASSLTSGRAFADTQYF; J gene: TRBJ2-3; V gene: TRBV2; clone size: .; D gene: TRBD2
CDR3 DNA: TGCGCCAGCAGCTTGCGACTAGCGGGAGAGGTCTACAATGAGCAGTTCTTC; CDR3 protein: CASSLRLAGEVYNEQFF; J gene: TRBJ2-1; V gene: TRBV5-1; clone size: .; D gene: TRBD2
CDR3 DNA: TGTGCCACCAGCAGAGATCGGGGACAAGAGACCCAGTACTTC; CDR3 protein: CATSRDRGQETQYF; J gene: TRBJ2-5; V gene: TRBV15; clone size: .; D gene: .
CDR3 DNA: TGTGCCAGCAGCTCCCGCAGGACAGGGGGCGGGAATGAGCAGTTCTTC; CDR3 protein: CASSSRRTGGGNEQFF; J gene: TRBJ2-1; V gene: TRBV7-3; clone size: .; D gene: TRBD1
CDR3 DNA: TGTGCCAGCAGTTTGCCACCGGGACAGGGGGCCGTCGAGCAGTACTTC; CDR3 protein: CASSLPPGQGAVEQYF; J gene: TRBJ2-7; V gene: TRBV28; clone size: .; D gene: TRBD1
CDR3 DNA: TGTGCCAGCAGCTTGGACGAGGGACTAGCAACCAAAAGTGAGCAGTTCTTC; CDR3 protein: CASSLDEGLATKSEQFF; J gene: TRBJ2-1; V gene: TRBV7-9; clone size: .; D gene: TRBD2
CDR3 DNA: TGCGCCAGCAGCCAATACACCCCGGGACAGGGGACCTACGAGCAGTACTTC; CDR3 protein: CASSQYTPGQGTYEQYF; J gene: TRBJ2-7; V gene: TRBV4-1; clone size: .; D gene: TRBD1
CDR3 DNA: TGTGCCAGCAGTTTATCGACAGCTGCGGGCTACACCTTC; CDR3 protein: CASSLSTAAGYTF; J gene: TRBJ1-2; V gene: TRBV27; clone size: once; D gene: .
CDR3 DNA: TGTGCCAGCAGTTTAGACCAGGGCACGTCTAATGAAAAACTGTTTTTT; CDR3 protein: CASSLDQGTSNEKLFF; J gene: TRBJ1-4; V gene: TRBV28; clone size: .; D gene: .
CDR3 DNA: TGTGCCAGCAGCCAAGGTGGCAGGGGGCGAGAGACCCAGTACTTC; CDR3 protein: CASSQGGRGRETQYF; J gene: TRBJ2-5; V gene: TRBV14; clone size: few; D gene: TRBD1
CDR3 DNA: TGTGCCAGCCTCCACTCTCCTGTTGGGCTCTCCTACAATGAGCAGTTCTTC; CDR3 protein: CASLHSPVGLSYNEQFF; J gene: TRBJ2-1; V gene: TRBV5-5; clone size: .; D gene: .
CDR3 DNA: TGTGCCAGCAAGGGCAGGGGTTACGAGACCCAGTACTTC; CDR3 protein: CASKGRGYETQYF; J gene: TRBJ2-5; V gene: TRBV14; clone size: .; D gene: .
CDR3 DNA: TGTGCCAGCAGCCCTTCGCTGGGACAAACCTTGACCTACGAGCAGTACTTC; CDR3 protein: CASSPSLGQTLTYEQYF; J gene: TRBJ2-7; V gene: TRBV11-2; clone size: .; D gene: .
CDR3 DNA: TGTGCCAGCAGCGCCAGGGGAGTTTCAGAGACCCAGTACTTC; CDR3 protein: CASSARGVSETQYF; J gene: TRBJ2-5; V gene: TRBV6-1; clone size: .; D gene: .
CDR3 DNA: TGTGCCAGCAGTTTACTCCCAGGGCTTGAAGCTTTCTTT; CDR3 protein: CASSLLPGLEAFF; J gene: TRBJ1-1; V gene: TRBV28; clone size: .; D gene: .
CDR3 DNA: TGTGCCAGCAGCTTAAAGGGAGCTCGCGGGAGGAACACCGGGGAGCTGTTTTTT; CDR3 protein: CASSLKGARGRNTGELFF; J gene: TRBJ2-2; V gene: TRBV7-3; clone size: .; D gene: TRBD2